Presented here are 27 T cell receptor beta chains from one specimen sequenced in a study of OX40 agonist ivuxolimab in advanced cancers. Method: immunoSEQ multiplex PCR; TCRdb's copy keeps in-frame clones and lacks some. The repertoire includes about 64,000 clones, around 80% of them detected once, and 4.5% to 5% sits in the top ten. The sample in question was CD4+ or CD8+ T cells sorted from blood, obtained in a trial of the OX40 agonist ivuxolimab. The receptors here all came from an adult with an advanced solid tumor such as melanoma, head and neck, liver or kidney cancer.

This chain uses TRBV19 with TRBJ2-5, with 7 bases fitting TRBD1. CDR3 length: 15 amino acids. Germline lookup yields CDR1 LNHDA and CDR2 SQIVND (reference sequence). V was clipped by 3 bases and J by 2 bases; unmatched bases: 6. CDR3 nucleotide sequence: TGTGCCAGTAGTATGATAGGGGGCCAACAAGAGACCCAGTACTTC. It yields the protein CASSMIGGQQETQYF. Drawing the rest from reference TRBV19 and TRBJ2-5, the complete variable domain is DGGITQSPKYLFRKEGQNVTLSCEQNLNHDAMYWYRQDPGQGLRLIYYSQIVNDFQKGDIAEGYSVSREKKESFPLTVTSAQKNPTAFYLCASSMIGGQQETQYFGPGTRLLVL.

The rearrangement joins TRBV4-1 to TRBJ1-2; D is undetermined. V gave up 3 bases and J gave up 5 bases, with 19 bases separating them. This CDR3 region has 16 residues. Germline V gives CDR1 MGHRA, CDR2 YSYEKL. The CDR3 spells CASSQAQAIRTYGYTF. The CDR3 region has the DNA TGCGCCAGCAGCCAGGCTCAGGCGATACGGACTTATGGCTACACCTTC.

This clone was detected only a few times. The chain carries TRBV2 and TRBJ1-2, with D possibly matching TRBD1 (5 bases). The germline V gene has CDR1 SNHLY and CDR2 FYNNEI. V lost 0 bases, J lost 4 bases, and 9 bases lay in between. The CDR3 extends over 14 amino acids. CDR3 protein: CASSEATGPYGYTF. CDR3 bases: TGTGCCAGCAGTGAAGCTACGGGGCCCTATGGCTACACCTTC. Together with reference TRBV2 and TRBJ1-2, the CDR3 gives the full variable domain: EPEVTQTPSHQVTQMGQEVILRCVPISNHLYFYWYRQILGQKVEFLVSFYNNEISEKSEIFDDQFSVERPDGSNFTLKIRSTKLEDSAMYFCASSEATGPYGYTFGSGTRLTVV.

The chain combines TRBV27 with TRBJ2-7; TRBD2 aligns across 8 bases. Germline V CDR1 and CDR2: MNHEY, SMNVEV (reference sequence). The junction had 11 bases not matched to a gene; V was cut back by 6 bases and J by 1 base. This CDR3 spans 16 amino acids. CDR3 amino acids: CASSRYPGLGSYEQYF. The DNA of the CDR3 is TGTGCCAGCAGCCGTTATCCGGGACTAGGATCCTACGAGCAGTACTTC.

The rearrangement joins TRBV19 to TRBJ2-4, with D possibly being TRBD1 (6 bases). Germline assignment: CDR1 LNHDA and CDR2 SQIVND (reference sequence). This CDR3 region has 13 residues. Deletions cut 5 bases from V and 7 bases from J, with 12 bases between. The chain's CDR3 is CASSLDRWNIQYF. The CDR3 bases are TGTGCCAGTAGTCTCGACAGGTGGAACATTCAGTACTTC. Combining the CDR3 with reference TRBV19 and TRBJ2-4 gives the whole variable domain DGGITQSPKYLFRKEGQNVTLSCEQNLNHDAMYWYRQDPGQGLRLIYYSQIVNDFQKGDIAEGYSVSREKKESFPLTVTSAQKNPTAFYLCASSLDRWNIQYFGAGTRLSVL.

V usage is TRBV7-9 and J usage is TRBJ1-4; the D gene is possibly TRBD1 (6 bases). The CDR3 is 16 residues long. Germline CDR1 and CDR2: SEHNR and FQNEAQ (reference sequence). With 2 bases removed from V and 4 bases from J, the gap between germline ends came to 14 bases. The CDR3 DNA follows: TGTGCCAGCAGCTTAAACGCAGTCAGGGGTAATGAAAAACTGTTTTTT. Protein sequence: CASSLNAVRGNEKLFF.

The CDR3 bases are TGCGCCAGCAGCTCAACCGGGACTAGCCAAGAGACCCAGTACTTC. Protein: CASSSTGTSQETQYF. The chain employs TRBV5-1 and TRBJ2-5; 8 nucleotides match TRBD2. Germline CDR1 and CDR2: SGHRS and YFSETQ. With V trimmed by 3 bases and J by 1 base, 5 bases remained unmatched. The CDR3 is 15 residues long. Variable domain in full (rest from reference TRBV5-1 and TRBJ2-5): KAGVTQTPRYLIKTRGQQVTLSCSPISGHRSVSWYQQTPGQGLQFLFEYFSETQRNKGNFPGRFSGRQFSNSRSEMNVSTLELGDSALYLCASSSTGTSQETQYFGPGTRLLVL.

J is TRBJ2-3 and V is TRBV29-1; 10 bases are a match to TRBD2. CDR3 size: 15 residues. Per the germline V gene, CDR1 is SQVTM and CDR2 is ANQGSEA. J gave up 8 bases and V 6 bases, and 14 bases lay outside the gene matches. CDR3 sequence reads: CSVGLMSGRAGTQYF. In DNA, the CDR3 is TGCAGCGTCGGGCTAATGAGCGGGAGGGCTGGTACGCAGTATTTT.

This clone has more than one count but fewer than ten. The chain recombines TRBV19 with TRBJ2-7; D remains unclear. The germline V and J ends were trimmed by 2 bases and 2 bases, with 13 bases remaining between them. The CDR3 runs 15 residues. Germline V CDR1 and CDR2: LNHDA, SQIVND (reference sequence). CDR3 nucleotides: TGTGCCAGTAGTATATCAGTTTGGCAGCCCTACGAGCAGTACTTC. Its protein product is CASSISVWQPYEQYF. The complete variable domain, with remaining parts taken from reference TRBV19 and TRBJ2-7, reads DGGITQSPKYLFRKEGQNVTLSCEQNLNHDAMYWYRQDPGQGLRLIYYSQIVNDFQKGDIAEGYSVSREKKESFPLTVTSAQKNPTAFYLCASSISVWQPYEQYFGPGTRLTVT.

This chain links TRBV6-5 with TRBJ1-2, with D maybe TRBD1 (6 bases). V was pared by 5 bases and J by 3 bases, with 13 bases between. The CDR3 consists of 14 residues. The V gene's germline CDR1 is MNHEY and CDR2 SVGAGI. This chain's CDR3 is CASSISGTYYGYTF. The DNA for the CDR3 is TGTGCCAGCAGTATCTCCGGGACATACTATGGCTACACCTTC.

This chain connects TRBV29-1 to TRBJ1-5; 10 bases line up with TRBD1. Germline trimming cut 6 bases from V and 5 bases from J; bases unmatched to any gene: 4. The germline gives CDR1 SQVTM, CDR2 ANQGSEA. CDR3 length: 13 residues. CDR3 bases: TGCAGCGTCGTTGGACAGGGGGATCAGCCCCAGCATTTT. Translation gives CSVVGQGDQPQHF.

By its share, this clone is medium-sized (0.01 to 0.1%). The chain couples TRBV5-1 to TRBJ2-7; 7 bases line up with TRBD2. V shed 0 bases and J 0 bases; nucleotides not matched to a gene: 6. This CDR3 spans 16 amino acids. Germline-derived CDR1 and CDR2 are SGHRS and YFSETQ. The CDR3 DNA reads as TGCGCCAGCAGCTTGGCAGGTGGCGGGAGCTCCTACGAGCAGTACTTC. This codes for CASSLAGGGSSYEQYF.

V gene TRBV5-1 combines with J gene TRBJ2-1, with TRBD1 as a possible D gene (5 bases). The ends were cut back, 7 bases at V and 5 bases at J, with 13 bases in the middle. Looked up from germline, CDR1 is SGHRS and CDR2 is YFSETQ. The CDR3 loop spans 13 amino acids. CDR3 region: CASRPRVDNEQFF. The CDR3, as DNA: TGCGCCAGCCGGCCCAGGGTTGACAATGAGCAGTTCTTC.

This clone was recorded only once. The chain recombines TRBV7-2 with TRBJ1-4; D is perhaps TRBD1 (5 bases). The CDR3 is made up of 13 amino acids. V lost 5 bases and J lost 7, with 11 bases in between. Per the germline V gene, CDR1 is SGHTA and CDR2 is FQGNSA. The CDR3: CASSPNQGEKLFF. CDR3 DNA sequence: TGTGCCAGCAGCCCCAACCAGGGTGAAAAACTGTTTTTT. Full variable domain (remainder filled in from reference TRBV7-2 and TRBJ1-4): GAGVSQSPSNKVTEKGKDVELRCDPISGHTALYWYRQSLGQGLEFLIYFQGNSAPDKSGLPSDRFSAERTGGSVSTLTIQRTQQEDSAVYLCASSPNQGEKLFFGSGTQLSVL.

The chain employs TRBV29-1 and TRBJ2-1, with D unresolved. This CDR3 contains 14 residues. The germline gives CDR1 SQVTM, CDR2 ANQGSEA. Trimming took off 1 base at V and 9 bases at J, with 16 bases between the two ends. CDR3 in DNA: TGCAGCGTTGAAGTTCCGTTTGACTGGTCTGAGCAGTTCTTC. It codes for CSVEVPFDWSEQFF.

This chain links TRBV6-6 with TRBJ2-3; 11 nucleotides line up with TRBD1. The CDR3 spans 15 residues. CDR1 and CDR2 (germline): MNHNY, SVGAGI (reference sequence). J gave up 3 bases and V 7 bases, and 6 bases lay outside the gene matches. The CDR3 nucleotides read TGTGCCAGCAATTCCCGGGACAGGGGGACAGATACGCAGTATTTT. This encodes CASNSRDRGTDTQYF.

There are a few counts of this clone. The chain has TRBV7-2 and TRBJ2-7, with 9 bases lining up with TRBD2. V dropped 4 bases and J dropped 4; count of bases not matched to a gene: 11. The CDR3 has 16 amino acids. Germline loops: CDR1 SGHTA, CDR2 FQGNSA. In DNA, the CDR3 is TGTGCCAGCAGCTCGTCCGCAGGACTAGCGATTTACGAGCAGTACTTC. This codes for CASSSSAGLAIYEQYF.

The chain has TRBV25-1 and TRBJ2-1; D tentatively fits TRBD1 or TRBD2 (6 bases each). V was trimmed by 4 bases and J by 1 base, leaving 17 bases between them. The CDR3 runs to 17 residues. The germline gives CDR1 MGHDK, CDR2 SYGVNS. The CDR3 reads CASSALGAGRSYNEQFF. The DNA of the CDR3 is TGTGCCAGCAGTGCCCTGGGGGCGGGGCGGTCCTACAATGAGCAGTTCTTC.

In DNA form, the CDR3 reads TGTGCCAGCAGCCCGGGGGGGGCGCAGTATTTT. It encodes CASSPGGAQYF. The rearrangement links TRBV11-3 to TRBJ2-3; 8 bases line up with TRBD2. The CDR3 has 11 amino acids. J gave up 10 bases and V 5 bases, and 2 bases lay outside the gene matches. Looked up from germline, CDR1 is SGHNT and CDR2 is YENEEA.

The chain couples TRBV19 to TRBJ2-1; D perhaps matches TRBD2 (6 bases). From germline, CDR1 is LNHDA and CDR2 SQIVND (reference sequence). This CDR3 spans 14 amino acids. The V end was cut by 6 bases, the J end by 1 base, with 10 bases between. CDR3 protein: CASRKAGSYNEQFF. CDR3 coding DNA: TGTGCCAGTAGGAAGGCGGGGTCCTACAATGAGCAGTTCTTC.

The chain joins TRBV4-3 to TRBJ2-7; D is uncertain. V was cut by 2 bases and J by 3 bases, with 8 bases left in between. This CDR3 is 13 amino acids long. Germline loops: CDR1 LGHNA, CDR2 YSLEER. The CDR3 DNA follows: TGCGCCAGCAGCCAACGACGGAACTACGAGCAGTACTTC. It encodes CASSQRRNYEQYF.

The chain couples TRBV6-5 to TRBJ1-1; weak D call: TRBD1 (5 bases). Germline CDR1 and CDR2: MNHEY and SVGAGI. V was cut by 2 bases and J by 1 base, with 8 bases left in between. The CDR3 totals 14 residues. The CDR3 DNA reads as TGTGCCAGCAGTTACGGGGGGGAGAACACTGAAGCTTTCTTT. It yields the protein CASSYGGENTEAFF.

The rearrangement joins TRBV5-6 to TRBJ1-3; D is perhaps TRBD1 (5 bases). The germline V and J ends were trimmed by 5 bases and 1 base, with 16 bases remaining between them. This CDR3 region has 16 residues. CDR1 is SGHDT and CDR2 is YYEEEE in the germline V gene. CDR3 sequence: CASRASGLGSGNTIYF. As DNA, the CDR3 is TGTGCCAGCAGGGCGTCGGGGCTTGGATCTGGAAACACCATATATTTT. The variable domain in full, completed from reference TRBV5-6 and TRBJ1-3, reads DAGVTQSPTHLIKTRGQQVTLRCSPKSGHDTVSWYQQALGQGPQFIFQYYEEEERQRGNFPDRFSGHQFPNYSSELNVNALLLGDSALYLCASRASGLGSGNTIYFGEGSWLTVV.

This chain uses TRBV6-6 with TRBJ1-1, with D perhaps TRBD1 (5 bases). The germline CDR1 and CDR2 sequences are MNHNY and SVGAGI (reference sequence). The CDR3 loop spans 13 amino acids. V was clipped by 10 bases and J by 0 bases, with 12 bases between them. CDR3 in DNA: TGTGCCATCCAGGGACCTCTGAACACTGAAGCTTTCTTT. Protein product: CAIQGPLNTEAFF.

The chain employs TRBV5-4 and TRBJ2-7; 10 bases are a match to TRBD1. Per the germline V gene, CDR1 is SGHNT and CDR2 is YYREEE (reference sequence). The J segment lost 5 bases and the V segment lost 3 bases, leaving 11 bases of the junction unmatched. This CDR3 spans 16 amino acids. This CDR3 is CASSSGVGTGDNEQYF. CDR3 DNA sequence: TGTGCCAGCAGCTCGGGGGTTGGGACAGGGGACAACGAGCAGTACTTC.

Only one count was recorded for this clone. J is TRBJ2-5 and V is TRBV19; D call uncertain. The germline CDR1 and CDR2 sequences are LNHDA and SQIVND (reference sequence). The V end was cut by 4 bases, the J end by 4 bases, with 13 bases between. This CDR3 is 14 amino acids long. As DNA, the CDR3 is TGTGCCAGTAGTACGACACTGAGTGGAGAGACCCAGTACTTC. It specifies CASSTTLSGETQYF.

The chain combines TRBV4-1 with TRBJ2-3; D is unresolved. The V end was cut by 0 bases, the J end by 3 bases, with 7 bases between. CDR1 is MGHRA and CDR2 is YSYEKL in the germline V gene. The CDR3 covers 14 residues. The CDR3 DNA reads as TGCGCCAGCAGCCAAGACTGGCGGACAGATACGCAGTATTTT. It translates to CASSQDWRTDTQYF.